The 4 T cell receptor beta chains below all came from one sample that was sequenced in a study of OX40 agonist ivuxolimab in advanced cancers. The assay was immunoSEQ multiplex PCR, and TCRdb's table has in-frame clones only and misses some. The sample lists about 76,000 clones; 85% were seen once. Sample: CD4+ or CD8+ T cells sorted from blood, taken in a trial of the OX40 agonist ivuxolimab. All receptors come from an adult with an advanced solid tumor such as melanoma, head and neck, liver or kidney cancer.

V usage is TRBV15 and J usage is TRBJ2-1, with D tentatively TRBD2 (6 bases). The germline CDR1 and CDR2 sequences are LNHNV and YYDKDF (reference sequence). The CDR3 sequence is 15 residues long. The ends were cut back, 0 bases at V and 8 bases at J, with 14 bases in the middle. DNA for the CDR3: TGTGCCACCAGCAGAGATCCTACTAGCATCGATGAGCAGTTCTTC. Its translation: CATSRDPTSIDEQFF. Full variable domain (remainder filled in from reference TRBV15 and TRBJ2-1): DAMVIQNPRYQVTQFGKPVTLSCSQTLNHNVMYWYQQKSSQAPKLLFHYYDKDFNNEADTPDNFQSRRPNTSFCFLDIRSPGLGDTAMYLCATSRDPTSIDEQFFGPGTRLTVL.

Here the CDR3 DNA reads TGTGCCAGCAGCCCCGGGGGTGCCGGGGACACTGAAGCTTTCTTT. It specifies CASSPGGAGDTEAFF. The chain links TRBV7-2 to TRBJ1-1, with TRBD1 as a possible D gene (5 bases). The V gene lost 5 bases and the J gene lost 3 bases, with 16 bases spanning the gap. The germline V gene encodes CDR1 SGHTA and CDR2 FQGNSA. The CDR3 totals 15 residues.

The CDR3 here is CASSQETSSALWEQYF. Here the CDR3 DNA reads TGCGCCAGCAGCCAAGAAACCAGTTCGGCGCTATGGGAGCAGTACTTC. The genes are TRBV4-3 and TRBJ2-7; no clear D. The V gene lost 0 bases and the J gene lost 7 bases, with 19 bases spanning the gap. The CDR3 has 16 amino acids. Germline V gives CDR1 LGHNA, CDR2 YSLEER.

This chain links TRBV4-3 with TRBJ2-1, with D perhaps TRBD2 (6 bases). V dropped 3 bases and J dropped 6 bases, with 15 bases sitting between them. The germline CDR1 and CDR2 sequences are LGHNA and YSLEER. The CDR3 contains 15 residues. The DNA for the CDR3 is TGCGCCAGCAGCCAGCCCTCCGGGACTTCCAATGAGCAGTTCTTC. This translates into CASSQPSGTSNEQFF.